This TCR beta chain appears in the sequencing data of a study of cytomegalovirus exposure and HLA in healthy donors. Primers included in the PCR were 60 Vbeta and 13 Jbeta primers. Sequencing used immunoSEQ multiplex PCR; TCRdb keeps in-frame clones, though not all of them. The table has fewer than 200,000 clones, 65% to 80% seen once. Germline CDR1 is MGHDK and CDR2 is SYGVNS. This CDR3 has 15 residues. The ends lost 6 bases at V and 5 bases at J; junction bases unmatched: 10. The source material was PBMCs. The receptor's source is a woman aged 50 to 65 in good health and CMV-seropositive. The chain links TRBV25-1 to TRBJ2-1; 7 bases are a match to TRBD2. This CDR3 is CASSLLASGHNEQFF. The CDR3, as DNA: TGTGCCAGCAGCTTGTTGGCTAGCGGACACAATGAGCAGTTCTTC.